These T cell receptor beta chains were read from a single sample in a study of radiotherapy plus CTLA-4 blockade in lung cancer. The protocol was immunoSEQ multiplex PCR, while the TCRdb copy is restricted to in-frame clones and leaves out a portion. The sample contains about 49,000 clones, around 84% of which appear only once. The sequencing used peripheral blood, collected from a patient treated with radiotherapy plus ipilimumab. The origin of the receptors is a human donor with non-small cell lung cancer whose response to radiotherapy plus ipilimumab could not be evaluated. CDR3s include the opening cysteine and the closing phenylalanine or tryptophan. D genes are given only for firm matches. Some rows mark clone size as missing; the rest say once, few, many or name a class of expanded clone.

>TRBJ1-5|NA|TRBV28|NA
TGTGCCAGCAGTTTATTGGGGGGGTTGGGTAGCAATCAGCCCCAGCATTTT
CASSLLGGLGSNQPQHF
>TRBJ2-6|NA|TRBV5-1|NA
TGCGCCAGCAGCTTGGAACCTTCCGGGTTCTCTGGGGCCAACGTCCTGACTTTC
CASSLEPSGFSGANVLTF
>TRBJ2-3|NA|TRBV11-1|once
TGTGCCAGCAGCTTAAGTCAGGGGTACGGCACAGATACGCAGTATTTT
CASSLSQGYGTDTQYF
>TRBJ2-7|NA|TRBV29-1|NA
TGCAGCGTTGAAGTTGTCGGCTCCTACGAGCAGTACTTC
CSVEVVGSYEQYF
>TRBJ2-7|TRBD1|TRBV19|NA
TGTGCCAGTAGTACCAAAGGAGCTTACCTCGGGACAGCTTCTCTAAAGGAGCAGTACTTC
CASSTKGAYLGTASLKEQYF
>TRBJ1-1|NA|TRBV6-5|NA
TGTGCCAGCAGATCCTCGGGGACTGAAGCTTTCTTT
CASRSSGTEAFF
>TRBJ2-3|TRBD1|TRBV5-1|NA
TGCGCCAGCTCGGACAGGGAGACAGATACGCAGTATTTT
CASSDRETDTQYF
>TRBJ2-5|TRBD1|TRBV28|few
TGTGCCAGCAGTGTCGGACAGGGGGCTGTGGAGACCCAGTACTTC
CASSVGQGAVETQYF
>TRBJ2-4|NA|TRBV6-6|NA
TGTGCCAGCATAGCCAAGCACAGGGAGTCGAACATTCAGTACTTC
CASIAKHRESNIQYF
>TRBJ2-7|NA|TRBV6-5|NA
TGTGCCAGCAGGGGGGGCTCCTACGAGCAGTACTTC
CASRGGSYEQYF
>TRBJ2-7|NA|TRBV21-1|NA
TGTGCCAGCAGCTACGGGACAGAAGTATGCGAGCAGTACTTC
CASSYGTEVCEQYF
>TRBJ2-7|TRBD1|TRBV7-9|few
TGTGCCAGCAGACCCGGGACAGGGGAATCGTGGGAGCAGTACTTC
CASRPGTGESWEQYF
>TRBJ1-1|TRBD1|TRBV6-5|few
TGTGCCAGCAGTTACGGGGGACAGGGAGGCACTGAAGCTTTCTTT
CASSYGGQGGTEAFF
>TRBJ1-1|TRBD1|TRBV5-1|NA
TGCGCCAGCAGCTTCGGGACAGGGAACACTGAAGCTTTCTTT
CASSFGTGNTEAFF
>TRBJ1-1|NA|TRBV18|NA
TGTGCCAGCTCACCTCGCAGACAGTCGAACACTGAAGCTTTCTTT
CASSPRRQSNTEAFF
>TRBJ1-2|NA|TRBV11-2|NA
TGTGCCAGCAGTTGGCTGGCCGCAGGGGACTATGGCTACACCTTC
CASSWLAAGDYGYTF
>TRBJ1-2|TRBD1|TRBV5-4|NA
TGTGCCAGCAGCCCCAGGGGACAGATCGCTAACTATGGCTACACCTTC
CASSPRGQIANYGYTF
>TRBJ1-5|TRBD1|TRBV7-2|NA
TGTGCCAGCAGCTTAGTATCAGGGGGTGGTCAGCCCCAGCATTTT
CASSLVSGGGQPQHF
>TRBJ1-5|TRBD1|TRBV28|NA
TGTGCCAGCAGGCCATCCCTGACAGGGCCAGTTCAGCCCCAGCATTTT
CASRPSLTGPVQPQHF
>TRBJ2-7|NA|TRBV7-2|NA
TGTGCCAGCAGGGATTCAGGGCACTCCTACGAGCAGTACTTC
CASRDSGHSYEQYF
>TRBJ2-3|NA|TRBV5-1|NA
TGCGCCAGCAGCCGGGAGTTCAGCACAGATACGCAGTATTTT
CASSREFSTDTQYF
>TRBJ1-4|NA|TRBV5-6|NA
TGTGCCAGCAGCGTGACACAGGTTAGGGGTGAAAAACTGTTTTTT
CASSVTQVRGEKLFF
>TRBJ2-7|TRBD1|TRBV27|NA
TGTGCCAGCAGCCAAACCGGGACAGGACTTTCCTACGAGCAGTACTTC
CASSQTGTGLSYEQYF
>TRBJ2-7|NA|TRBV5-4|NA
TGTGCCAGCAGCTTGCTCGGCCAGGGTGTATCCTACGAGCAGTACTTC
CASSLLGQGVSYEQYF
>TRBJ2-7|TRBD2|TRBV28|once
TGTGCCAGCAGCAAAGCGGGAGGGCCGTCCTACGAGCAGTACTTC
CASSKAGGPSYEQYF
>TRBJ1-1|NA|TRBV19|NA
TGTGCCAGTAAGTTTAGAGAGGGCACTGAAGCTTTCTTT
CASKFREGTEAFF
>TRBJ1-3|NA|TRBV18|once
TGTGCCAGCTCACCCGTCCGGGAGGGGGCTGGAAACACCATATATTTT
CASSPVREGAGNTIYF
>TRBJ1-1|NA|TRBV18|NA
TGTGCCAGCTCACCGTATCCCGACAGATCGAACACTGAAGCTTTCTTT
CASSPYPDRSNTEAFF
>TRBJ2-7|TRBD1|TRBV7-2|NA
TGTGCCAGCAGTCCGGGTGGGACAGCAACCTACTCCTACGAGCAGTACTTC
CASSPGGTATYSYEQYF
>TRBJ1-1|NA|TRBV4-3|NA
TGCGCCAGCAGCCAAGGGCTTAAGGCTGGGCAGGGGCCATCCCCCCTCGGGGTCTTT
CASSQGLKAGQGPSPLGVF
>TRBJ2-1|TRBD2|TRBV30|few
TGTGCCTGGAGTGTACGAGCGGGAGGGCCTCAGTTCTTC
CAWSVRAGGPQFF
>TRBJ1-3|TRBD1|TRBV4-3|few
TGCGCCAGCAGCCGAGCACAGGGGACAGGAAACACCATATATTTT
CASSRAQGTGNTIYF
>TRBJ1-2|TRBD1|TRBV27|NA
TGTGCCAGCAGCCCACCAGGGGGCAGGTATGGCTACACCTTC
CASSPPGGRYGYTF
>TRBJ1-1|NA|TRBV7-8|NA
TGTGCCAGCAGCTTAGTTGCGGGGAACACTGAAGCTTTCTTT
CASSLVAGNTEAFF
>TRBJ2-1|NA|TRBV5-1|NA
TGCGCCAGCAGCTTGGTTCAGAGCGATGAGCAGTTCTTC
CASSLVQSDEQFF
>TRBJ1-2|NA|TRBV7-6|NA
TGTGCCAGCAGCCGGGAGACTGGGCCACTAAACTATGGCTACACCTTC
CASSRETGPLNYGYTF
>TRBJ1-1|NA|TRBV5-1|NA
TGCGCCAGCAGCCTCATGGGGGGGGAGACTGAAGCTTTCTTT
CASSLMGGETEAFF
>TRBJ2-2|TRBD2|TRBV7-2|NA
TGTGCCAGCAGCTTAGAGGCGGGAGGGCCGAACACCGGGGAGCTGTTTTTT
CASSLEAGGPNTGELFF
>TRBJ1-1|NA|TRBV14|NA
TGTGCCAGCAGCCAAGATTGGTGGCGGTCCTTGGGCACTGAAGCTTTCTTT
CASSQDWWRSLGTEAFF
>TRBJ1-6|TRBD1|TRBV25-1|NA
TGTGCCAGCACCGGACAGGGAGTTAATTCACCCCTCCACTTT
CASTGQGVNSPLHF